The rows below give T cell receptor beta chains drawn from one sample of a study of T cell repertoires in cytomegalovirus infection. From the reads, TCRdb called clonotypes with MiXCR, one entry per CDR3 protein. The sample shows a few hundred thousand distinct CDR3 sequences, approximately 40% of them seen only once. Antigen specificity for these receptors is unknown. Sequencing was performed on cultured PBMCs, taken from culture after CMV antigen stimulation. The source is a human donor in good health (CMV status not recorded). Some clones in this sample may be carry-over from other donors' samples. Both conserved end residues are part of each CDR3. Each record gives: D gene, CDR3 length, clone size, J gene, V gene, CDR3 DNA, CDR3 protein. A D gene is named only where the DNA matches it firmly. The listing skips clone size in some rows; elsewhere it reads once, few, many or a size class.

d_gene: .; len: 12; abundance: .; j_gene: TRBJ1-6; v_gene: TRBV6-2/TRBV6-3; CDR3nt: TGTGCCAGCGGGGAGACTTATTCATCCCTCCACTTT; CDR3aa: CASGETYSSLHF
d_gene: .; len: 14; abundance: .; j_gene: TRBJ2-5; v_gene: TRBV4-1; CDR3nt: TGCGCCAGCGGCCCGGCGGGATCTCCAGAGACCCAGTACTTC; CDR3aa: CASGPAGSPETQYF
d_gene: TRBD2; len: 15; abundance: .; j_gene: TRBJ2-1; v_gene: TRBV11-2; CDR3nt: TGTGCCAGCAGCTCAACTAGCGTTATCTACAATGAGCAGTTCTTC; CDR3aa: CASSSTSVIYNEQFF
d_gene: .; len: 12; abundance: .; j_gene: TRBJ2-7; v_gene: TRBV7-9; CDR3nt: TGTGCCAGCAGCTCGCTTACATGGGAGCAGTACTTC; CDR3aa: CASSSLTWEQYF
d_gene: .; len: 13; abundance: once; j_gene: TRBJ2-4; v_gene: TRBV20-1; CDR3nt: TGCAGTTTTAGGGCAGGGACGAACACGGATCAGTACTTC; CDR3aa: CSFRAGTNTDQYF
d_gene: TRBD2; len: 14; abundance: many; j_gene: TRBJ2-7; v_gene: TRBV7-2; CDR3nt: TGTGCCAGCAGCTACACTAGCGGGATAGACGAGCAGTACTTC; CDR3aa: CASSYTSGIDEQYF
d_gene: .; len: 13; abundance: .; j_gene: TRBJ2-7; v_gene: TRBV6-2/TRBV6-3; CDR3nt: TGTGCCAGCAGTTATACAGTCTCCTACGAGCAGTACTTC; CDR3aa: CASSYTVSYEQYF
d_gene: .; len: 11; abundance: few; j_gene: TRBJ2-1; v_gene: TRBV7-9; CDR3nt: TGTGCGGGGGGAGGTTACAATGAGCAGTTCTTC; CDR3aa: CAGGGYNEQFF
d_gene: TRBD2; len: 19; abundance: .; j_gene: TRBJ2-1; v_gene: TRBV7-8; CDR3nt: TGTGCCAGCAGCTTAACGAAAACACGACTAGCGGCCTCCTACAATGAGCAGTTCTTC; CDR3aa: CASSLTKTRLAASYNEQFF
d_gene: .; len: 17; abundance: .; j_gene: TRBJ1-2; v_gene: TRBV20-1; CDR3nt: TGCAGTGCTAGAGGGGATATCTGGGCCAGGGGCAACTATGGCTACACCTTC; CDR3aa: CSARGDIWARGNYGYTF
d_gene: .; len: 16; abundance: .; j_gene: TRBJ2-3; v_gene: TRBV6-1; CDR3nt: TGTGCCAGCAGTGAAAGGGGGCGGGACTACACAGATACGCAGTATTTT; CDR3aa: CASSERGRDYTDTQYF
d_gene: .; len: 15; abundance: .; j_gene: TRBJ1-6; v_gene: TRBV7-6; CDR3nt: TGTGCCAGCAGCTTAGGCCTCCCTGGAAATTCACCCCTCCACTTT; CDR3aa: CASSLGLPGNSPLHF
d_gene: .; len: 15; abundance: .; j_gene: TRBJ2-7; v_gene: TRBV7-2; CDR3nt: TGTGCCAGCAGCCGTGGGGGGGCAGGGAACTACGAGCAGTACTTC; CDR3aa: CASSRGGAGNYEQYF
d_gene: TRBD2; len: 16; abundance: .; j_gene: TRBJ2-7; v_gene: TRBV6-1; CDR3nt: TGTGCCAGCAGTGACCCTTGGGCAGCGGGAACCTACGAGCAGTACTTC; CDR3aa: CASSDPWAAGTYEQYF
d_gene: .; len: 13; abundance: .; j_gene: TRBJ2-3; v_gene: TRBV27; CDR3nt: TGTGCCAGCAGTTTATCGTTGCAGGATACGCAGTATTTT; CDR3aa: CASSLSLQDTQYF
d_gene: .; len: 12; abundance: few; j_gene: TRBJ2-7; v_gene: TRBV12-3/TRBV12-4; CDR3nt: TGTGCCAGCAGTTTGACGGGTACCGAGCAGTACTTC; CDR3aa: CASSLTGTEQYF
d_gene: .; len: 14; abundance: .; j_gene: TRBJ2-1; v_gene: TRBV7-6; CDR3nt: TGTGCCGGCAGCCTCCAACGGTACAACAATGAGCAGTTCTTC; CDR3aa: CAGSLQRYNNEQFF
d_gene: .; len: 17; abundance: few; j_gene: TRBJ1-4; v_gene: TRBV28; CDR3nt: TGTGCCAGCACTTCCCCCGGGGGCGGACGTTGGGGTGAAAAACTGTTTTTT; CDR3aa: CASTSPGGGRWGEKLFF
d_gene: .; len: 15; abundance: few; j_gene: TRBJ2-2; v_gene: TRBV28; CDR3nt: TGTGCCAGCAGTTTAACCAGGGGACGCGGCGGGGAGCTGTTTTTT; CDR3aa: CASSLTRGRGGELFF
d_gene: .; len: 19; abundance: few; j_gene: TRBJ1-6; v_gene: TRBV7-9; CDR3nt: TGTGCCAGCAGCGTAGGAGGCCTATCACAGAGCTCCTATAATTCACCCCTCCACTTT; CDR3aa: CASSVGGLSQSSYNSPLHF
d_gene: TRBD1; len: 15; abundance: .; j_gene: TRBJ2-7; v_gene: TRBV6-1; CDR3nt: TGTGCCAGCAGTGACCATCCCGGGACAGGGTACGAGCAGTACTTC; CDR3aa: CASSDHPGTGYEQYF
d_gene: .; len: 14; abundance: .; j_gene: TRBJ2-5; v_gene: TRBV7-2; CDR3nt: TGTGCCAGCAGCTTTCAGCGGATGAAAGAGACCCAGTACTTC; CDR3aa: CASSFQRMKETQYF
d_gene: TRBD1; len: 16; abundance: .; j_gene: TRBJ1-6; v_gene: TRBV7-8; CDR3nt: TGTGCCAGCAGCCCCCGAGACAGGGGTAGGAATTCACCCCTCCACTTT; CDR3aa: CASSPRDRGRNSPLHF
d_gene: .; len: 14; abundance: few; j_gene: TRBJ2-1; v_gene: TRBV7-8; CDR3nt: TGTGCCAGCAGCCCCCTCCCGTTAGCTAATGAGCAGTTCTTC; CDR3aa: CASSPLPLANEQFF
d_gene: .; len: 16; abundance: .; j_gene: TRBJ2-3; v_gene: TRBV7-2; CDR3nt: TGTGTCAGCAGGGTTGGGGGCAGCTCCTTCACAGATACGCAGTATTTT; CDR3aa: CVSRVGGSSFTDTQYF
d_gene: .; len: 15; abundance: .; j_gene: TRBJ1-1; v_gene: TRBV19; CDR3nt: TGTGCCAGTAGTAGGCGGGACATACTCAACACTGAAGCTTTCTTT; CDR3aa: CASSRRDILNTEAFF
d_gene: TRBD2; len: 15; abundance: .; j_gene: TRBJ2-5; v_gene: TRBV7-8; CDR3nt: TGTGCCAGCAGCCACCGACTAGCGGGAGTAGAGACCCAGTACTTC; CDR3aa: CASSHRLAGVETQYF
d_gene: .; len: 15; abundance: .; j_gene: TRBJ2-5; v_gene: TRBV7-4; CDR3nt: TGTGCCAGCAGCTTAGGTCCGGGTCACCAAGAGACCCAGTACTTC; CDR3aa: CASSLGPGHQETQYF
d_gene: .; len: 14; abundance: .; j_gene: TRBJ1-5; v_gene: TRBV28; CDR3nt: TGTGCCAGCAGTTTATTTCAGGGGAGTCAGCCCCAGCATTTT; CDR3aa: CASSLFQGSQPQHF
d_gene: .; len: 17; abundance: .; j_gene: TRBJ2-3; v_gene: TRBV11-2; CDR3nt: TGTGCCAGCAGCCCCCCCGGATCGGGGCCTCGCACAGATACGCAGTATTTT; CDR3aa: CASSPPGSGPRTDTQYF
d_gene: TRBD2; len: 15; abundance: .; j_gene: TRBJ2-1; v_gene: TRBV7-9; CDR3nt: TGTGCCAGCCTTAGGGGACTAGCGAAATACAATGAGCAGTTCTTC; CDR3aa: CASLRGLAKYNEQFF
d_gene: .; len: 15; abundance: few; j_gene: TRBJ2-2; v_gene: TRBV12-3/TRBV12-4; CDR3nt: TGTGCCAGCGAAAGAGGTAGCGGAAACACCGGGGAGCTGTTTTTT; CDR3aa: CASERGSGNTGELFF
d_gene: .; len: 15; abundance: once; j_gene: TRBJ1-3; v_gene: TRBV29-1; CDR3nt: TGCAGCGTTGAAGACTGGGGGAGCTCTGGAAACACCATATATTTT; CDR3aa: CSVEDWGSSGNTIYF
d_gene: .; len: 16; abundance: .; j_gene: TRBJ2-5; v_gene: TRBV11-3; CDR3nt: TGTGCCAGCAGCTTAGGATTGGGGGACCACCAAGAGACCCAGTACTTC; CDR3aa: CASSLGLGDHQETQYF
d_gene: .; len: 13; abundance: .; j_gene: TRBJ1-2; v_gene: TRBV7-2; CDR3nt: TGTGCCAGCAGCTTGGGGGCAGGGAGGGGCTACACCTTC; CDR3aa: CASSLGAGRGYTF
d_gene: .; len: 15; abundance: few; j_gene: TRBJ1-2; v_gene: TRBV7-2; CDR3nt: TGTGCCAGCAGCTTCATCCTCAATGTCGGCTATGGCTACACCTTC; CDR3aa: CASSFILNVGYGYTF
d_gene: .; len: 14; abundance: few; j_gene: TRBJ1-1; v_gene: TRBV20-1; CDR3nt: TGCAGTGCCAGACCAGGGGCCCTCACCGCTGAAGCTTTCTTT; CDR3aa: CSARPGALTAEAFF
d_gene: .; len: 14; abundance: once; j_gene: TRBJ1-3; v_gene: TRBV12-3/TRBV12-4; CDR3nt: TGTGCCAGCAGTTCCGACCAGGTTGGAAACACCATATATTTT; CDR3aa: CASSSDQVGNTIYF
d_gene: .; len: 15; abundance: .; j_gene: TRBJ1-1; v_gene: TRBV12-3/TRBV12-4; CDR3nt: TGTGCCAGCAGCTTGTACGTGGGGGGGAACACTGAAGCTTTCTTT; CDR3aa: CASSLYVGGNTEAFF
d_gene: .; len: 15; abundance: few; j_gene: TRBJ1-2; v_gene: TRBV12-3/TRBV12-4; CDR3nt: TGTGCCATACGACAGGAATCCCTTCTTGAATATGGCTACACCTTC; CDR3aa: CAIRQESLLEYGYTF
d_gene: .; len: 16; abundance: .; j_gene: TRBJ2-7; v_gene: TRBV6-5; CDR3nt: TGTGCCAGCAGTTACCCCAGGCGGATTTGGACCTACGAGCAGTACTTC; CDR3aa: CASSYPRRIWTYEQYF
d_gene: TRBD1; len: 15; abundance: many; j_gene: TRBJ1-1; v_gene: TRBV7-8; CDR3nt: TGTGCCAGCAGCCCCCCGGCGGGGACAGCAGCTGAAGCTTTCTTT; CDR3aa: CASSPPAGTAAEAFF
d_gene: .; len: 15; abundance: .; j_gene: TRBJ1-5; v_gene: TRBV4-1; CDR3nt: TGCGCCAGCAGCCCCAGGGCCCTTAGCAATCAGCCCCAGCATTTT; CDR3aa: CASSPRALSNQPQHF
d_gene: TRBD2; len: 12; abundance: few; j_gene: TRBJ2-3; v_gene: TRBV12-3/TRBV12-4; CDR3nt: TGTGTAGCGGGGGAGAACACAGATACGCAGTATTTT; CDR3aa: CVAGENTDTQYF
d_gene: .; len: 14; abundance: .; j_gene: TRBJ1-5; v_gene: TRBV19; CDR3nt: TGTGCCAGTGGGGGAGGAGTCACCTCTCAGCCCCAGCATTTT; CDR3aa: CASGGGVTSQPQHF
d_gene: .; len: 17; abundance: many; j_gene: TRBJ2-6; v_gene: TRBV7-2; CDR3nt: TGTGCCAGCAGCCCACGTGGAAGGGCCTCTGGGGCCAACGTCCTGACTTTC; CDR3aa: CASSPRGRASGANVLTF
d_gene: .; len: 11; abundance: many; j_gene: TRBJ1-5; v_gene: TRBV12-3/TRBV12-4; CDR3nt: TGTGCCAGCAGTTTAGGTCAGCCCCAGCATTTT; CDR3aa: CASSLGQPQHF
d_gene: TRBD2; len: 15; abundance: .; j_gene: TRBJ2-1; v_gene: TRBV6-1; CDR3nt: TGTGCCAGCAGTTCGACTAGCGGGAGGGCCAATGAGCAGTTCTTC; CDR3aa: CASSSTSGRANEQFF
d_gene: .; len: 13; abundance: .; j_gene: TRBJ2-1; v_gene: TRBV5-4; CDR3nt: TGTGCCAGCAGCTTGCCCCCAGGCTATGAGCAGTTCTTC; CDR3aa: CASSLPPGYEQFF
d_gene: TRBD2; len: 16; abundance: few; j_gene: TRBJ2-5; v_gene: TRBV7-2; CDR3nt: TGTGCCAGCAGCTTTGCATTAGGGCGGGGGGGGGAGACCCAGTACTTC; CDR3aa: CASSFALGRGGETQYF
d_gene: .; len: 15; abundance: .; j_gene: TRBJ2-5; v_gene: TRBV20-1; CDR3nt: TGCAGTGCTAGAGATCCCATAGAGGGTGGGGAGACCCAGTACTTC; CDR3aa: CSARDPIEGGETQYF